The rows below give T cell receptor beta chains drawn from one sample of a study of blood T cell repertoires in COVID-19. Some clones are missing from TCRdb's copy, which holds only in-frame ones; the method was immunoSEQ multiplex PCR. The repertoire holds 100,000 or so clones, with 84% as singletons. The sample consisted of peripheral blood. The receptors come from a human donor in a cohort sampled during active COVID-19. Both conserved end residues are part of each CDR3.

>TRBV25-1
CASSEANYGYTF
>TRBV4-2
CASSQVVGAGAHSGANILTF
>TRBV4-2
CASSQDGGRREKLFF
>TRBV24-1
CATSDNSGGAGVYNEQFF
>TRBV12-3/TRBV12-4
CASSSAARRLF
>TRBV9
CASSGDSVPQAFF
>TRBV6-5
CASSYNRRGGYNEQFF
>TRBV6-2/TRBV6-3
CASSLGPGELFF
>TRBV4-3
CASSQEVVSGALHF
>TRBV19
CASSTPGLGIHEQFF
>TRBV19
CASSIRDRDPSQHF
>TRBV18
CASSPRSDSQETQYF
>TRBV19
CASRETGGGEKLFF
>TRBV7-2
CASSTRQGAVNGYTF
>TRBV3-1/TRBV3-2
CASSRTGQVNTGELFF
>TRBV28
CASSLPLQGARGELFF
>TRBV7-2
CASSRQVNTEAFF
>TRBV2
CASSVTQNSGNTIYF
>TRBV19
CASSIGIQAEGLRFNQPQHF
>TRBV4-1
CASSQDAVAGGGETQYF
>TRBV7-9
CASSRDIDTQYF
>TRBV2
CASSEAAGTGALHF
>TRBV24-1
CATSEDIDSGNTTYF
>TRBV18
CASSPTNYGPAETQYF
>TRBV7-3
CASSSRGGLTYGYTF
>TRBV11-2
CASSLVVRANYGYTF
>TRBV7-2
CASSLRASDNEQYF
>TRBV6-5
CASSYSSVNYGYTF
>TRBV18
CASSPPVLSFSNQPQHF
>TRBV7-2
CASSSLAGGLYEQYF
>TRBV18
CASSPPTGGAETQYF
>TRBV27
CASRSRVFYNSPLHF
>TRBV2
CASAGLVDTQYF
>TRBV11-2
CASSFTGVLQTEAFF
>TRBV6-5
CASRGRGGSTDTQYF
>TRBV12-3/TRBV12-4
CASSTGQGQFF
>TRBV24-1
CATSDLPLLAGGPLGFDEQFF
>TRBV7-6
CASSLEGTSTTLTQYF
>TRBV5-5
CASSFRQFSGANVLTF
>TRBV18
CASSRAGASTDTQYF
>TRBV4-3
CASSQERGASSGNTIYF
>TRBV5-1
CASSLRQSATNEKLFF
>TRBV19
CASSNYINSGANVLTF
>TRBV11-3
CASGDSYEQYF
>TRBV2
CASSEVMGGASDTQYF
>TRBV6-4
CASRKMQGDGGYTF
>TRBV7-2
CASSPTGFGEQFF
>TRBV13
CASSLQGALGEQYF
>TRBV4-1
CASSPGMGRGPPYEQYF
>TRBV15
CATSRGTGTDEQYF
>TRBV5-4
CASSFTGTDTQYF
>TRBV9
CASSGGQGAVNEQFF